The present TCR beta chain was sequenced within a study of T cells in Graves' hyperthyroidism and ophthalmopathy. From RNA transcripts, TCR beta CDR3 regions were amplified. The primer set for the first-round RT-PCR of the TCR CDR3 was HTBI. TCRdb independently ran MiXCR on the multiplex PCR reads; one entry per CDR3 protein. The table lists 600,000 or so distinct CDR3 sequences, about 43% of them singletons. Exclusion of patients followed from uncontrolled infection, other autoimmune disease, pregnancy or lactation. Sequencing was performed on peripheral blood or thyroid tissue (not recorded which). This TCR was recovered from a woman aged 18 to 35 with Graves' hyperthyroidism.

The CDR3 DNA sequence: TGCAGCGTTGACAGTGGGGCAGCCTACGAGCAGTACTTC. It yields the protein CSVDSGAAYEQYF. J is TRBJ2-7 and V is TRBV29-1, with D tentatively TRBD1 (5 bases). Germline V CDR1 and CDR2: SQVTM, ANQGSEA. V gave up 3 bases and J gave up 2 bases, with 11 bases separating them. The CDR3 spans 13 residues.